This T cell receptor (beta chain) was recorded in a study of blood T cell repertoires in COVID-19. Overall study: Samples came from the United States, Italy and Spain, spanning acute and convalescent COVID-19.

Germline V CDR1 and CDR2: MNHEY, SMNVEV (reference sequence). Trimming took off 6 bases at V and 2 bases at J, with 14 bases between the two ends. CDR3 length equals 14 residues. Clones were sequenced by immunoSEQ multiplex PCR, and TCRdb holds only the in-frame ones, with some missing. The sample includes roughly 150,000 clones, 75% to 85% of them seen just once. Sequences were obtained from PBMCs or T cells enriched from blood (not recorded which). This sequence joins TRBV27 and TRBJ2-7; the D gene is possibly TRBD1 (5 bases). The source of this sequence is a woman aged 55-75 years who had recovered from COVID-19. The CDR3 DNA sequence: TGTGCCAGCAGCTCCGGACAAGGCCCCTACGAGCAGTACTTC. This encodes CASSSGQGPYEQYF.